The 4 T cell receptor beta chains below come from one sample, sequenced in a study of shared clonotypes between healthy human individuals. Only in-frame clones appear in the TCRdb table, and some are missing; sequencing was by immunoSEQ multiplex PCR. In the table there are over 2 million clones, about 95% of which are singletons. Naive CD8 cells, CD45RO-negative and positively selected for CCR7, excluded terminally differentiated effector memory CD45RA+ cells. Sequenced input: naive CD8+ T cells sorted from blood. The receptors originated from a man between 18 and 29 years old in good health.

The count of this clone is one. This rearrangement joins TRBV18 to TRBJ1-5; 9 nucleotides agree with TRBD1. V gave up 5 bases and J gave up 0 bases; unmatched junction bases: 5. The CDR3 is 16 amino acids. The germline gives CDR1 KGHSH, CDR2 LQKENI. Here the CDR3 reads CASSADRGDSNQPQHF. The CDR3 DNA reads TGTGCCAGCTCAGCGGACAGGGGAGATAGCAATCAGCCCCAGCATTTT. The whole variable domain, filled in from reference TRBV18 and TRBJ1-5, reads NAGVMQNPRHLVRRRGQEARLRCSPMKGHSHVYWYRQLPEEGLKFMVYLQKENIIDESGMPKERFSAEFPKEGPSILRIQQVVRGDSAAYFCASSADRGDSNQPQHFGDGTRLSIL.

The chain recombines TRBV4-1 with TRBJ2-5; D might be TRBD2 (5 bases). Trimming stripped 3 bases from V and 5 bases from J, with 16 bases between. Germline values: CDR1 MGHRA, CDR2 YSYEKL. There are 15 residues in the CDR3. CDR3 coding DNA: TGCGCCAGCAGCCAGCTAAGGGAGCTTGGGGAGACCCAGTACTTC. As protein: CASSQLRELGETQYF.

The J gene is TRBJ1-1, the V gene TRBV5-8; no reliable D call. This CDR3 has 15 amino acids. CDR1 is SGHTS and CDR2 is YDEGEE in the germline V gene. V shed 0 bases and J shed 1 base, with 10 bases lying between them. CDR3 nucleotide sequence: TGTGCCAGCAGCTTGGGGCTAGGAGGGAACACTGAAGCTTTCTTT. It encodes CASSLGLGGNTEAFF.

V is TRBV11-2 and J is TRBJ1-3, with TRBD1 as a possible D gene (6 bases). CDR3 length equals 15 residues. Germline V gene sequence: CDR1 SGHAT, CDR2 FQNNGV. The V end was cut by 5 bases, the J end by 0 bases, with 11 bases between. The chain's CDR3 is CASSPDRNSGNTIYF. The DNA of the CDR3 is TGTGCCAGCAGCCCAGACAGGAACTCTGGAAACACCATATATTTT.